This TCR beta chain was obtained from a study of T cell responses to AZD1222 COVID-19 vaccine. As for the study in general: The study pooled second doses at about 4 or about 12 weeks. Overall study findings and caveats: Possibly, clonal diversity was underestimated; donors were largely white British and included more females. Spike-specific TCRs gained breadth and depth after people received two AZD1222 doses.

The CDR3 has 16 residues. Per the germline V gene, CDR1 is WSHSY and CDR2 is SAAADI. With 6 bases removed from V and 1 base from J, the gap between germline ends came to 16 bases. A word on this clone: Its antigen remains unidentified.

Some clones are missing from TCRdb's copy, which holds only in-frame ones; the method was immunoSEQ multiplex PCR. The table includes 140,000 to 150,000 clones, approximately 85% detected once. The chain combines TRBV10-2 with TRBJ1-5; D gene uncertain. The input for sequencing was peripheral blood, taken on day 0 of AZD1222 vaccination. The receptor was isolated from an adult in good health. The CDR3 nucleotides read TGCGCCAGCAGAGGTGAGGGATTATGGAGCAATCAGCCCCAGCATTTT. It specifies CASRGEGLWSNQPQHF.